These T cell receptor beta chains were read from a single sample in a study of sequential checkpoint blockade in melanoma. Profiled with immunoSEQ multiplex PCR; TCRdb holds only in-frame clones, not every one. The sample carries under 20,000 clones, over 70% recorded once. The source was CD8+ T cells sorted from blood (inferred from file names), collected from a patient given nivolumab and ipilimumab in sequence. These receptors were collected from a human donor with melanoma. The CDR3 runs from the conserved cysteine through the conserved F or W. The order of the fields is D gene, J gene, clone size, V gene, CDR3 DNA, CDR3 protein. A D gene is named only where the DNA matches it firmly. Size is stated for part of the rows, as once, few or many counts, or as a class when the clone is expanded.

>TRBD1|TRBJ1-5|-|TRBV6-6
TGTGCCAGCAGTCAAACAGGGGGCAATCAGCCCCAGCATTTT
CASSQTGGNQPQHF
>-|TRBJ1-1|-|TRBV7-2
TGTGCCAGCAGCTTAGGGTTTCCTTTAAAGCGCGCTACCGAAGCTTTCTTT
CASSLGFPLKRATEAFF
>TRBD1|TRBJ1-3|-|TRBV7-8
TGTGCCAGCAGCTTAGAGGCCTGGGGAACAGGGGTCGGAAACACCATATATTTT
CASSLEAWGTGVGNTIYF
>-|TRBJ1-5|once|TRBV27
TGTGCCAGCAGCTTCTCCAGCAATCAGCCCCAGCATTTT
CASSFSSNQPQHF
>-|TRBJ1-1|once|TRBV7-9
TGTGCCAGCAGCCTAGAAAAGACAGTGATCATGAACACTGAAGCTTTCTTT
CASSLEKTVIMNTEAFF
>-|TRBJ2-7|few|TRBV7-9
TGTGCCAGCAGCTTAGAACAGGGCTACGAGCAGTACTTC
CASSLEQGYEQYF
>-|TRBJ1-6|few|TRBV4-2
TGTGCCAGCAGCTTAAGGCCGATTTACCAGGAAAGCTCCTATAATTCACCCCTCCACTTT
CASSLRPIYQESSYNSPLHF
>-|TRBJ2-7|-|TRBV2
TGTGCCAGCAGTGACCTTCGGGTTGAGTACGAGCAGTACTTC
CASSDLRVEYEQYF
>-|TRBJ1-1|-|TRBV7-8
TGTGCCAGCCAGGTGCAGAAGAACACTGAAGCTTTCTTT
CASQVQKNTEAFF
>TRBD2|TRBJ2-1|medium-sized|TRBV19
TGTGCCAGTAGTATGACTAGCGGCGACTACAATGAGCAGTTCTTC
CASSMTSGDYNEQFF
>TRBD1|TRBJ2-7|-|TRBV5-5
TGTGCCAGCAGCTTTATACCGGGACAGGAGGGTTACGAGCAGTACTTC
CASSFIPGQEGYEQYF
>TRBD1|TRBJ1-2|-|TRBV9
TGTGCCAGCAGCGCCCCACAGGGGGAGGGAGGCGATGGCTACACCTTC
CASSAPQGEGGDGYTF
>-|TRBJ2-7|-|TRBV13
TGTGCCAGCAGCCTCCTAGGTATGTCGGTGTCGTACTTC
CASSLLGMSVSYF
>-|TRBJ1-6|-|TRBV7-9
TGTGCCAGCAGCACCTCGGGGGAAATTGGTTCACCCCTCCACTTT
CASSTSGEIGSPLHF
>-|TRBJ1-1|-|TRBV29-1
TGCAGCGCCACGGGAGCTGAAGCTTTCTTT
CSATGAEAFF
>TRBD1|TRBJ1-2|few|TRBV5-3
TGTGCCAGCAGCATGTCGACAGGGGGCTTCTATGGCTACACCTTC
CASSMSTGGFYGYTF
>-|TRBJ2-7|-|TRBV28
TGTGCCAGCAGTTTATACAGGAAATCCTACGAGCAGTACTTC
CASSLYRKSYEQYF
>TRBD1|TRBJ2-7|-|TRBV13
TGTGCCAGCAGCTCGGACAGGGGCTCCTACGAGCAGTACTTC
CASSSDRGSYEQYF
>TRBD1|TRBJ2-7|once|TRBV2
TGTGCCAGCTCGGGACAGGGGTTTCACGAGCAGTACTTC
CASSGQGFHEQYF
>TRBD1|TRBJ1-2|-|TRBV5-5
TGTGCCAGCAGCGAGGGACAGGGCTATGGCTACACCTTC
CASSEGQGYGYTF
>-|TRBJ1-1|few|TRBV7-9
TGTGCCAGCAGCTTAATGGAGGCTGAAGCTTTCTTT
CASSLMEAEAFF
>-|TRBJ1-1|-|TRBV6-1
TGTGCCAGCAGATCTCCAGCCTCAGGGTTGGAAGCTTTCTTT
CASRSPASGLEAFF
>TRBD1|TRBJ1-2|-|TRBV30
TGTGCCTGGAGTCCCCTTGAGGGGGCTAGTTATGGCTACACCTTC
CAWSPLEGASYGYTF
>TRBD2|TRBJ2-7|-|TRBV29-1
TGCAGCGTACCACTAGCGGGAGGATACGAGCAGTACTTC
CSVPLAGGYEQYF
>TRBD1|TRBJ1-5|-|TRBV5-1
TGCGCCAGCCCGGACAGGGAGGACTATCAGCCCCAGCATTTT
CASPDREDYQPQHF
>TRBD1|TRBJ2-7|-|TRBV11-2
TGTGCCAGCAGCCCTGGGGACAGGGGGGCCTACGAGCAGTACTTC
CASSPGDRGAYEQYF
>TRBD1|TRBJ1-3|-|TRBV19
TGTGCCAGTAGCTCCGGACAGGATGGAAACACCATATATTTT
CASSSGQDGNTIYF
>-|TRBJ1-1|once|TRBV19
TGTGCCAGTAGTATAGACAGGGTGAACACTGAAGCTTTCTTT
CASSIDRVNTEAFF
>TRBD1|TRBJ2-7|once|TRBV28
TGTGCCAGCAAGGACGGGACAGGGTCGACAGGGGCCTACGAGCAGTACTTC
CASKDGTGSTGAYEQYF
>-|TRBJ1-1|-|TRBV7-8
TGTGCCAGCAGCTTGGAGGTGAACACTGAAGCTTTCTTT
CASSLEVNTEAFF
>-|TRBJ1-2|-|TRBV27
TGTGCCAGCAGTTTAGGTCCCGGTTATGGCTACACCTTC
CASSLGPGYGYTF
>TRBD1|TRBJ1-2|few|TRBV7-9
TGTGCCAGCAGCCCTTTACCCCGGGAGACAGGGAATGGCTACACCTTC
CASSPLPRETGNGYTF
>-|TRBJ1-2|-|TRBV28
TGTGCCAGCAGTTTTTGGACAAACTATGGCTACACCTTC
CASSFWTNYGYTF